This T cell receptor (beta chain) appears in the sequencing data of a study of response to subunit inactivated influenza vaccine. One entry per CDR3 protein, called by TCRdb with MiXCR from the RT-PCR reads. The sample carries over 400,000 distinct CDR3 sequences, under 15% recorded once. Sequences were derived from PBMCs from blood, sampled about 40 days after vaccination. The receptor was derived from a man aged 50-59 years who received an inactivated influenza vaccine.

CDR3 region: CASSFNQGAWFF. CDR3 sequence (DNA): TGCGCCAGCAGCTTCAACCAGGGGGCCTGGTTCTTC. V gene TRBV5-1 combines with J gene TRBJ2-1, with 8 positions matching TRBD1. The CDR3 covers 12 residues. The ends lost 2 bases at V and 15 bases at J; junction bases unmatched: 7. Germline CDR1 reads SGHRS; CDR2 reads YFSETQ. The full variable domain, rest sourced from reference TRBV5-1 and TRBJ2-1, is KAGVTQTPRYLIKTRGQQVTLSCSPISGHRSVSWYQQTPGQGLQFLFEYFSETQRNKGNFPGRFSGRQFSNSRSEMNVSTLELGDSALYLCASSFNQGAWFFGPGTRLTVL.